This TCR beta chain was captured in a study of identical twins. MiXCR, run by TCRdb on the 5' RACE reads, gives a single entry per CDR3 protein. Of 500,000 to 600,000 distinct CDR3 sequences detected, about 20% appear once; the ten largest clones hold about 0.91%. A remark on this clonotype: Its antigen is not known.

Overall study findings and caveats: Recombination models fit unrelated individuals' TCR alpha sharing but underestimated twins'.

The germline gives CDR1 MGHDK, CDR2 SYGVNS. After removal of 0 bases from V and 0 bases from J, the junction contained 6 bases not matched to a gene. This CDR3 is built from 17 residues. These sequences were also reported in another study, on T cells expressing NK-cell markers. In that study: Whether the expanded NKG2C+ T cell clones recognized HCMV remained unclear.

Source material: CD4+ T cells sorted from blood. This clonotype was obtained from a woman between 18 and 29 years old in good health. The chain combines TRBV25-1 with TRBJ2-7; 9 bases are a match to TRBD2. The DNA of the CDR3 is TGTGCCAGCAGTGAATATTCCTTTAGCGGGAGCTCCTACGAGCAGTACTTC. As protein: CASSEYSFSGSSYEQYF.